These T cell receptor beta chains were read from a single sample in a study of T cell repertoires in cytomegalovirus infection. TCRdb re-analysed the reads in MiXCR, keeping a single row per CDR3 protein. The data hold some 400,000 distinct CDR3 sequences, with 25% to 40% observed a single time. Sequencing used PBMCs. These receptors all come from a human donor in good health (CMV status not recorded). Some clones in this sample may be carry-over from other donors' samples. The CDR3 runs from the conserved cysteine through the conserved F or W. A D gene is named only where the DNA matches it firmly. Not every row has a clone size; where given, it reads once, few, many or a size class.

NA	TRBV7-6	TRBJ2-7	many	TGTGCCAGCAGCAAAGCGGTAGGACCTTCCTACGAGCAGTACTTC	CASSKAVGPSYEQYF
NA	TRBV4-2	TRBJ1-5	NA	TGTGCCAGCAGCCAAGAATCGCAGGGTAGGCCCCAGCATTTT	CASSQESQGRPQHF
NA	TRBV19	TRBJ2-2	few	TGTGCCAGTAGTCCAAACAGGGCCACCGGGGAGCTGTTTTTT	CASSPNRATGELFF
NA	TRBV19	TRBJ1-1	NA	TGTGCCAGTAGTATAGGGGGACTTACAGGCACTGAAGCTTTCTTT	CASSIGGLTGTEAFF
NA	TRBV12-3/TRBV12-4	TRBJ1-1	once	TGTGCCAGCAGTTCGTATATGGGGGCGAACACTGAAGCTTTCTTT	CASSSYMGANTEAFF
NA	TRBV2	TRBJ1-6	NA	TGTGCCAGCAGGATAGGGTCCTATAATTCACCCCTCCACTTT	CASRIGSYNSPLHF
NA	TRBV5-1	TRBJ2-5	NA	TGCGCCAGCAGGAGCGGCAGGGGACCTCAAGAGACCCAGTACTTC	CASRSGRGPQETQYF
TRBD2	TRBV7-6	TRBJ2-3	NA	TGTGCCAGCAGCTCCCTGGCCGGGGGGGTGGATACGCAGTATTTT	CASSSLAGGVDTQYF
TRBD1	TRBV11-2	TRBJ2-7	NA	TGTGCCAGCAGCTCAATCCGAACCGGGACAGCTAGTTACGAGCAGTACTTC	CASSSIRTGTASYEQYF
TRBD1	TRBV7-2	TRBJ1-3	many	TGTGCCAGCAGCACCGGGACAGGGGGCGTGGCTGGAAACACCATATATTTT	CASSTGTGGVAGNTIYF
NA	TRBV12-3/TRBV12-4	TRBJ1-5	few	TGTGCCAGCAGGCGAGGGGATAATAGCAATCAGCCCCAGCATTTT	CASRRGDNSNQPQHF
NA	TRBV7-9	TRBJ1-1	many	TGTGCCAGCAGCATCCTCGCCTGGGGCATGAACACTGAAGCTTTCTTT	CASSILAWGMNTEAFF